These 9 T cell receptor beta chains were sequenced from one sample in a study of blood T cells in healthy people across ages. Primers used in a second PCR of about 6 to 11 cycles were a sample-barcoded 5' primer and a J-beta primer mix. In TCRdb, the 5' RACE reads were re-called with MiXCR into one record per CDR3 protein. The sample includes about 900,000 distinct CDR3 sequences, about 48% of them seen just once. Input material: blood. The receptors stem from a man aged 30 to 45 in good health.

This chain joins TRBV4-3 and TRBJ1-2; D perhaps matches TRBD1 (5 bases). The CDR3 covers 15 residues. Between the trimmed V and J ends, which lost 2 bases and 1 base, there was a span of 11 bases. Germline V CDR1 and CDR2: LGHNA, YSLEER. CDR3 sequence reads: CASSQRDGDNYGYTF. Here the CDR3 DNA reads TGCGCCAGCAGCCAAAGGGACGGAGATAACTATGGCTACACCTTC.

V is TRBV11-3 and J is TRBJ2-1; 9 bases agree with TRBD2. The germline CDR1 and CDR2 sequences are SGHNT and YENEEA. J gave up 4 bases and V 2 bases, and 12 bases lay outside the gene matches. The CDR3 spans 18 residues. CDR3 sequence: CASSLYGRASGVYNEQFF. CDR3 coding DNA: TGTGCCAGCAGCTTATATGGTAGAGCTAGCGGGGTATACAATGAGCAGTTCTTC.

Concerning this clonotype itself: Relative to the germline gene, one junction end is altered; a read error may explain this. The rearrangement uses TRBV5-1 and TRBJ2-3; D possibly corresponds to TRBD2 (6 bases). This CDR3 spans 15 amino acids. The V gene's germline CDR1 is SGHRS and CDR2 YFSETQ. The CDR3 DNA reads as TGCACCAGCAGGACGGGGGACCTCAGGACAGATACGCAGTATTTT. Translated, it gives CTSRTGDLRTDTQYF.

J is TRBJ2-5 and V is TRBV20-1, with 7 bases lining up with TRBD2. The end of the DNA fits TRBJ2-7 better, so the J call may be wrong. Germline CDR1 and CDR2: DFQATT and SNEGSKA (reference sequence). The CDR3 runs 15 residues. The CDR3 bases are TGCAGTTGGGCCCCGGGAGGCGGGAGAGTCGACGAGCAGTACTTC. It encodes CSWAPGGGRVDEQYF.

The V and J genes are TRBV4-1 and TRBJ1-1; D gene unclear. This CDR3 region has 16 residues. Germline values: CDR1 MGHRA, CDR2 YSYEKL. With 4 bases removed from V and 0 bases from J, the gap between germline ends came to 15 bases. The CDR3 DNA reads as TGCGCCAGCAGCCCTACGGAGGTCCAGATGAACACTGAAGCTTTCTTT. This encodes CASSPTEVQMNTEAFF.

This clonotype showed up just a few times. The genes are TRBV27 and TRBJ1-2; TRBD1 matches at 11 bases. Germline V gene sequence: CDR1 MNHEY, CDR2 SMNVEV (reference sequence). J lost 4 bases, V lost 6 bases, and 7 bases had no gene match. The CDR3 covers 15 residues. CDR3 protein: CASSRTGGVFYGYTF. For the CDR3, the DNA is TGTGCCAGCAGCCGGACAGGGGGCGTCTTCTATGGCTACACCTTC.

This sequence joins TRBV4-1 and TRBJ1-5, with 10 bases that match TRBD1. There are 16 residues in the CDR3. The germline V gene encodes CDR1 MGHRA and CDR2 YSYEKL. Trimming removed 3 bases from V and 3 bases from J; junction bases left unmatched: 5. The CDR3 sequence: CASSHKTGGPNQPQHF. The CDR3 nucleotides are TGCGCCAGCAGCCACAAGACAGGGGGCCCCAATCAGCCCCAGCATTTT.

J is TRBJ2-2 and V is TRBV12-3 or TRBV12-4, with a possible D match to TRBD1 (6 bases). V was cut by 4 bases and J by 3 bases, with 9 bases left in between. The CDR3 extends over 14 amino acids. In nucleotides, the CDR3 is TGTGCCAGCAGTTGGCAGGGGCACACCGGGGAGCTGTTTTTT. It codes for CASSWQGHTGELFF.

This chain links TRBV29-1 with TRBJ2-7; D not certain. The V end was cut by 6 bases, the J end by 6 bases, with 18 bases between. In germline, CDR1 is SQVTM, CDR2 ANQGSEA. The CDR3 loop spans 13 amino acids. Written as DNA, the CDR3 is TGCAGCGTGGGGAAAAGGCTGACGGGCGAGCAGTACTTC. Amino acid sequence: CSVGKRLTGEQYF.